The 6 T cell receptor beta chains presented below share a single source sample, sequenced in a study of shared clonotypes between healthy human individuals. Generated by immunoSEQ multiplex PCR, the TCRdb table keeps only in-frame clones and is missing some. This table has over a million clones, roughly 74% appearing once. The material sequenced was memory CD4+ T cells from PBMCs. Subset in this sample: CD45RA-negative fraction. The source of these receptors is a young man in good health. Some clones in this sample may be carry-over from other donors' samples.

The chain carries TRBV2 and TRBJ2-5, with 9 bases fitting TRBD2. The CDR3 is made up of 15 amino acids. V dropped 5 bases and J dropped 4; count of bases not matched to a gene: 8. CDR1 and CDR2 from the germline V gene are SNHLY and FYNNEI. The CDR3 bases are TGTGCCAGCAGTTTCCAGGGAGCGGGAGGAGAGACCCAGTACTTC. Amino acids: CASSFQGAGGETQYF.

This chain links TRBV5-1 with TRBJ2-4, with TRBD1 identical over 7 bases. CDR1 and CDR2 (germline): SGHRS, YFSETQ. After removal of 2 bases from V and 7 bases from J, the junction contained 3 bases not matched to a gene. The CDR3 loop spans 13 amino acids. In DNA, the CDR3 is TGCGCCAGCAGCTTCGGCAGGGGGAACATTCAGTACTTC. It yields the protein CASSFGRGNIQYF.

This sequence joins TRBV7-2 and TRBJ2-1, with D perhaps TRBD2 (5 bases). This CDR3 has 14 amino acids. V was clipped by 4 bases and J by 1 base, with 8 bases between them. Germline V lookup: CDR1 SGHTA, CDR2 FQGNSA. Written as DNA, the CDR3 is TGTGCCAGCAGCTCCCGAGGGTCCTACAATGAGCAGTTCTTC. Its protein product is CASSSRGSYNEQFF. Filled out from reference TRBV7-2 and TRBJ2-1, the complete variable domain reads GAGVSQSPSNKVTEKGKDVELRCDPISGHTALYWYRQSLGQGLEFLIYFQGNSAPDKSGLPSDRFSAERTGGSVSTLTIQRTQQEDSAVYLCASSSRGSYNEQFFGPGTRLTVL.

J is TRBJ2-3 and V is TRBV28; possible D gene TRBD2, 7 bases. The CDR3 is made up of 17 amino acids. CDR1 and CDR2 (germline): MDHEN, SYDVKM. Between the trimmed V and J ends, which lost 6 bases and 2 bases, there was a span of 21 bases. This chain's CDR3 is CASSKGGATGPTDTQYF. The CDR3 DNA sequence: TGTGCCAGCAGCAAGGGGGGGGCAACAGGGCCCACAGATACGCAGTATTTT. Variable domain in full (rest from reference TRBV28 and TRBJ2-3): DVKVTQSSRYLVKRTGEKVFLECVQDMDHENMFWYRQDPGLGLRLIYFSYDVKMKEKGDIPEGYSVSREKKERFSLILESASTNQTSMYLCASSKGGATGPTDTQYFGPGTRLTVL.

The rearrangement joins TRBV6-4 to TRBJ2-3, with 12 positions matching TRBD1. Germline lookup yields CDR1 MRHNA and CDR2 SNTAGT. The CDR3 covers 15 residues. Trimming took 6 bases from V and 6 from J; bases not matched to a gene: 7. This chain's CDR3 is CASSVGTGGRDTQYF. In nucleotides, the CDR3 is TGTGCCAGCAGCGTAGGGACAGGGGGCAGGGATACGCAGTATTTT.

The V and J genes are TRBV18 and TRBJ1-3; D call uncertain. The V and J ends lost 3 bases and 0 bases respectively, with 9 bases between them. Per germline, CDR1 KGHSH and CDR2 LQKENI. This CDR3 has 15 amino acids. DNA of the CDR3: TGTGCCAGCTCACCCGCAGCGAGCTCTGGAAACACCATATATTTT. This encodes CASSPAASSGNTIYF.